This TCR beta chain derives from a study of T cell repertoires in cytomegalovirus infection. The wider study: The authors relied on CMV epitopes, both recently identified HLA-C-restricted and well-studied HLA-B-restricted. Public TCR beta signatures indicated both CMV infection and matching HLA type. Regarding the study as a whole: The study found HLA-C-restricted CMV-specific TCR beta clonotypes dominating the ex vivo response. CMV carriers having the relevant HLA were flagged by cumulative public TCR beta family frequency.

About this clonotype itself: The antigen remains unidentified.

The CDR3 extends over 14 amino acids. Per the germline V gene, CDR1 is SGHRS and CDR2 is YFSETQ. V was trimmed by 3 bases and J by 3 bases, leaving 12 bases between them. One entry per CDR3 protein, called by TCRdb with MiXCR from the reads. The sample carries about 920,000 distinct CDR3 sequences, more than 25% recorded once. V and J are TRBV5-1 and TRBJ1-1; tentatively, D is TRBD1 (5 bases). The sample consisted of cultured CD8+ T cells from PBMCs, taken from culture after CMV antigen stimulation. The sequence was collected from a human donor in good health (CMV status not recorded). Some clones in this sample may be carry-over from other donors' samples. CDR3 sequence reads: CASSSWDHYTEAFF. In nucleotides, the CDR3 is TGCGCCAGCAGCTCATGGGACCACTACACTGAAGCTTTCTTT.